A selection of T cell receptor beta chains follows, all from one sample in a study of CD8 T cells in Susac syndrome. TCRdb analysed the immunoSEQ multiplex PCR reads with MiXCR anew, one entry per CDR3 protein. The sample has around 79,000 distinct CDR3 sequences; approximately 94% are singletons. Sequenced material: CD8+ T cells from PBMCs. These receptors all stem from a human donor with multiple sclerosis. Each CDR3 is given with its conserved first and last residue. Expanded clones are given a class, and other clones once, few, many or no size at all.

V gene	J gene	clone size	CDR3 protein
TRBV27	TRBJ2-7	NA	CASSLSPITYEQYF
TRBV5-4	TRBJ2-5	NA	CASSLEVARQETQYF
TRBV19	TRBJ2-2	NA	CASRGWESNTGELFF
TRBV29-1	TRBJ1-2	NA	CSVDGQGYGYTF
TRBV6-6	TRBJ2-1	once	CASSTAGGAYNEQFF
TRBV3-1	TRBJ2-7	NA	CASSQDASGMLTYEQYF
TRBV2	TRBJ2-5	NA	CASSPSGRNQETQYF
TRBV9	TRBJ2-5	NA	CASSVGGTRDTQETQYF
TRBV7-9	TRBJ1-1	NA	CASSPSYTEAFF
TRBV15	TRBJ1-2	NA	CATSRPGLASSYGYTF
TRBV6-5	TRBJ2-7	once	CASSYSANAWKYF
TRBV7-8	TRBJ2-2	NA	CASSLGGTEATGELFF
TRBV7-6	TRBJ1-4	once	CASSPSPGGPRSEKLFF
TRBV6-5	TRBJ1-4	NA	CASSSPREQGNEKLFF
TRBV2	TRBJ2-7	NA	CASGGLAGGLSYEQYF
TRBV7-9	TRBJ1-2	NA	CASSLSPDRNYGYTF
TRBV2	TRBJ1-1	NA	CASSDLTGQGVNTEAFF
TRBV4-2	TRBJ1-5	once	CASSHGGGNQPQHF
TRBV6-2/TRBV6-3	TRBJ2-1	once	CASSYGALGEQFF
TRBV20-1	TRBJ2-2	NA	CSARDKQGAYGELFF
TRBV29-1	TRBJ2-7	NA	CSVEGDGYEQYF
TRBV4-3	TRBJ1-1	NA	CASSQEGGSNTEAFF
TRBV6-5	TRBJ2-5	NA	CASSPLPGQETQYF
TRBV27	TRBJ2-1	NA	CASSFSLAGAYEQFF
TRBV7-9	TRBJ1-1	NA	CASSLVEAFF
TRBV29-1	TRBJ1-1	NA	CSVEDGAGTEAFF
TRBV9	TRBJ2-7	NA	CASSVGHGLSYEQYF
TRBV27	TRBJ2-7	NA	CASSIAGATYEQYF
TRBV6-5	TRBJ2-1	NA	CASSYGAPPASSYNEQFF
TRBV11-2	TRBJ2-7	NA	CASSTLLVGEQYF
TRBV12-3/TRBV12-4	TRBJ2-6	NA	CASSLVGANVLTF
TRBV9	TRBJ1-2	NA	CASSAGDRGRANYGYTF
TRBV20-1	TRBJ2-7	NA	CSAITGTSGSYEQYF
TRBV5-1	TRBJ2-7	NA	CASSLGIVRTRTARIGYEQYF
TRBV27	TRBJ2-5	NA	CASSFVGAQETQYF
TRBV2	TRBJ1-2	NA	CARGAGLNYGYTF
TRBV5-1	TRBJ1-1	NA	CASSLDIAEAFF
TRBV3-1	TRBJ1-6	few	CASSSGQGSPLHF
TRBV27	TRBJ2-7	NA	CASSAGSSEQYF
TRBV19	TRBJ2-7	NA	CASSASGSGYEQYF
TRBV25-1	TRBJ1-5	NA	CASTPGGVNQPQHF
TRBV19	TRBJ2-7	NA	CASRTDVGDSYEQYF
TRBV12-3/TRBV12-4	TRBJ1-2	NA	CASSLRDGYTF
TRBV9	TRBJ1-1	NA	CASSASYRAEAFF
TRBV19	TRBJ1-1	NA	CASNPGGWDTEAFF
TRBV29-1	TRBJ2-7	NA	CSVVGLGNEQYF
TRBV9	TRBJ1-3	NA	CASSAPPRGSGNTIYF
TRBV11-2	TRBJ2-3	NA	CASSSRGATDTQYF
TRBV6-1	TRBJ1-1	NA	CASRFRQGMNTEAFF
TRBV28	TRBJ1-2	NA	CASRSPGQGNYGYTF
TRBV30	TRBJ1-3	NA	CAWSDGFRENTIYF
TRBV23-1	TRBJ1-1	NA	CARCVRVWGWRNTEAFF